In its sample, the clone carrying this T cell receptor beta chain was seen a few times. The antigen is undetermined. This sample was included in a study of T cell repertoires in cytomegalovirus infection. In the study overall: CMV infection and matching HLA type were both indicated by public TCR beta signatures.

Study-level results: The response measured ex vivo was dominated by TCR beta clonotypes (HLA-C-restricted and CMV-specific). Carriers of CMV and the relevant HLA type were discriminated by public TCR beta frequency.

TCRdb re-called the reads with MiXCR, one entry per CDR3 protein. The sample holds 510,000 or so distinct CDR3 sequences, around a quarter seen once. Per germline, CDR1 MNHNS and CDR2 SASEGT. V was pared by 4 bases and J by 4 bases, with 11 bases of the junction left unmatched. The CDR3 has 16 amino acids. This sequence was found in a human donor in good health (CMV status not recorded). Some clones in this sample may be carry-over from other donors' samples. The specimen was PBMCs. This chain links TRBV6-1 with TRBJ2-7; 9 bases agree with TRBD1. CDR3 DNA sequence: TGTGCCAGCAGTGGCCCCACAGGGGGCAAGGGTTACGAGCAGTACGTC. This translates into CASSGPTGGKGYEQYV.